These T cell receptor beta chains were read from a single sample in a study of CD8+CD57+ T cells in acquired aplastic anemia. TCRdb fed the reads into MiXCR, producing one record per CDR3 protein. The sample records roughly 63,000 distinct CDR3 sequences, 50% to 55% being singletons. Sequencing was carried out using sorted CD4+, CD8+, or CD8+CD57+ T cells (not recorded which) from PBMCs. These receptors all stem from a human donor in good health, serving as a control. Both conserved end residues are part of each CDR3. A D gene is named only where the DNA matches it firmly. A clone size is listed for some rows: how often the clone was seen (once, few, many), or a class if it is expanded.

J gene: TRBJ2-5
D gene: .
V gene: TRBV7-8
clone size: .
CDR3 protein: CASSLGGAGETQYF
CDR3 DNA: TGTGCCAGCAGCCTAGGCGGGGCGGGAGAGACCCAGTACTTC

J gene: TRBJ1-1
D gene: TRBD1
V gene: TRBV10-3
clone size: .
CDR3 protein: CAISESMGQLMNTEAFF
CDR3 DNA: TGTGCCATCAGTGAGTCGATGGGACAGCTGATGAACACTGAAGCTTTCTTT

J gene: TRBJ2-2
D gene: TRBD1
V gene: TRBV24-1
clone size: .
CDR3 protein: CATSDWDRGLSTGELFF
CDR3 DNA: TGTGCCACCAGTGATTGGGACAGGGGGTTATCGACCGGGGAGCTGTTTTTT

J gene: TRBJ2-5
D gene: .
V gene: TRBV19
clone size: .
CDR3 protein: CASSIARNQETQYF
CDR3 DNA: TGTGCCAGTAGTATAGCTCGCAACCAAGAGACCCAGTACTTC

J gene: TRBJ2-7
D gene: .
V gene: TRBV24-1
clone size: .
CDR3 protein: CATAGQTYEQYF
CDR3 DNA: TGTGCCACCGCGGGACAAACCTACGAGCAGTACTTC

J gene: TRBJ2-7
D gene: TRBD1
V gene: TRBV19
clone size: medium-sized
CDR3 protein: CASSILGQGGEQYF
CDR3 DNA: TGTGCCAGTAGTATTTTAGGACAGGGAGGCGAGCAGTACTTC

J gene: TRBJ1-1
D gene: .
V gene: TRBV5-1
clone size: .
CDR3 protein: CASSRTGDGTEAFF
CDR3 DNA: TGCGCCAGCAGCAGAACCGGGGACGGGACTGAAGCTTTCTTT

J gene: TRBJ2-5
D gene: .
V gene: TRBV20-1
clone size: .
CDR3 protein: CSARQGQETQYF
CDR3 DNA: TGCAGTGCTAGACAGGGCCAAGAGACCCAGTACTTC

J gene: TRBJ2-7
D gene: .
V gene: TRBV11-2
clone size: many
CDR3 protein: CASRSLAYEQYF
CDR3 DNA: TGTGCCAGCAGGTCGCTAGCCTACGAGCAGTACTTC

J gene: TRBJ2-5
D gene: TRBD2
V gene: TRBV29-1
clone size: .
CDR3 protein: CGVDRLAGEETQYF
CDR3 DNA: TGCGGCGTTGATAGACTAGCGGGGGAAGAGACCCAGTACTTC

J gene: TRBJ2-3
D gene: .
V gene: TRBV30
clone size: many
CDR3 protein: CAWSYPYITDTQYF
CDR3 DNA: TGTGCCTGGAGTTATCCATATATCACAGATACGCAGTATTTT

J gene: TRBJ1-5
D gene: .
V gene: TRBV20-1
clone size: .
CDR3 protein: CSARDPSNQPQHF
CDR3 DNA: TGCAGTGCTAGAGACCCCAGCAATCAGCCCCAGCATTTT

J gene: TRBJ1-1
D gene: TRBD1
V gene: TRBV7-8
clone size: .
CDR3 protein: CASSQWTGRTKALF
CDR3 DNA: TGTGCCAGCAGCCAGTGGACAGGGCGGACTAAAGCTCTCTTT

J gene: TRBJ2-1
D gene: TRBD1
V gene: TRBV29-1
clone size: medium-sized
CDR3 protein: CSVPDRGRVNEQFF
CDR3 DNA: TGCAGCGTTCCTGACAGGGGGCGAGTCAATGAGCAGTTCTTC

J gene: TRBJ1-4
D gene: .
V gene: TRBV20-1
clone size: many
CDR3 protein: CSAPEEGGNEKLFF
CDR3 DNA: TGCAGTGCTCCGGAAGAGGGCGGTAATGAAAAACTGTTTTTT

J gene: TRBJ1-3
D gene: .
V gene: TRBV20-1
clone size: many
CDR3 protein: CSASAPRGGPGNTIYF
CDR3 DNA: TGCAGTGCTAGCGCCCCTAGGGGGGGGCCTGGAAACACCATATATTTT

J gene: TRBJ2-2
D gene: TRBD1
V gene: TRBV9
clone size: many
CDR3 protein: CASSVAGQGVRNTGELFF
CDR3 DNA: TGTGCCAGCAGCGTAGCTGGACAGGGGGTCCGGAACACCGGGGAGCTGTTTTTT

J gene: TRBJ1-6
D gene: TRBD1
V gene: TRBV12-3/TRBV12-4
clone size: .
CDR3 protein: CASSYRDSARSPLHF
CDR3 DNA: TGTGCCAGCAGCTACCGGGACAGCGCCCGTTCACCCCTCCACTTT

J gene: TRBJ2-7
D gene: TRBD1
V gene: TRBV5-1
clone size: .
CDR3 protein: CASSLGQGKIYEQYF
CDR3 DNA: TGCGCCAGCAGCCTGGGACAGGGGAAGATCTACGAGCAGTACTTC

J gene: TRBJ1-1
D gene: .
V gene: TRBV5-1
clone size: many
CDR3 protein: CASSPDWVNTEAFF
CDR3 DNA: TGCGCCAGCAGCCCCGACTGGGTGAACACTGAAGCTTTCTTT

J gene: TRBJ1-2
D gene: TRBD1
V gene: TRBV2
clone size: .
CDR3 protein: CASSELTGGGTEALRNYGYTF
CDR3 DNA: TGTGCCAGCAGTGAACTTACAGGGGGCGGGACGGAAGCTCTTAGAAACTATGGCTACACCTTC

J gene: TRBJ2-7
D gene: .
V gene: TRBV27
clone size: many
CDR3 protein: CASSSPRMEQYF
CDR3 DNA: TGTGCCAGCAGTTCTCCTAGGATGGAGCAGTACTTC

J gene: TRBJ2-7
D gene: .
V gene: TRBV7-9
clone size: .
CDR3 protein: CASSFRDFSYEQYF
CDR3 DNA: TGTGCCAGCAGCTTCCGGGACTTCTCCTACGAGCAGTACTTC

J gene: TRBJ1-1
D gene: .
V gene: TRBV27
clone size: .
CDR3 protein: CASSSQDTEAFF
CDR3 DNA: TGTGCCAGCAGTTCACAGGACACTGAAGCTTTCTTT

J gene: TRBJ1-1
D gene: .
V gene: TRBV10-3
clone size: .
CDR3 protein: CAIARGTNTEAFF
CDR3 DNA: TGTGCCATCGCGAGGGGGACGAACACTGAAGCTTTCTTT

J gene: TRBJ2-7
D gene: .
V gene: TRBV2
clone size: .
CDR3 protein: CASSEGILLYEQYF
CDR3 DNA: TGTGCCAGCAGTGAAGGGATACTTCTCTACGAGCAGTACTTC

J gene: TRBJ2-7
D gene: .
V gene: TRBV7-9
clone size: medium-sized
CDR3 protein: CASSLARTYEQYF
CDR3 DNA: TGTGCCAGCAGCTTAGCTCGGACCTACGAGCAGTACTTC

J gene: TRBJ1-3
D gene: .
V gene: TRBV10-3
clone size: .
CDR3 protein: CAIGSPAGNTIYF
CDR3 DNA: TGTGCCATCGGCTCCCCGGCTGGAAACACCATATATTTT

J gene: TRBJ2-1
D gene: TRBD2
V gene: TRBV7-3
clone size: many
CDR3 protein: CASIACVLAGGYEQFF
CDR3 DNA: TGTGCCAGCATCGCTTGCGTACTAGCGGGGGGCTATGAGCAGTTCTTC

J gene: TRBJ2-7
D gene: .
V gene: TRBV3-1
clone size: many
CDR3 protein: CASSQDIAESSYEQYF
CDR3 DNA: TGTGCCAGCAGCCAAGATATCGCGGAGAGCTCCTACGAGCAGTACTTC

J gene: TRBJ2-3
D gene: TRBD1
V gene: TRBV24-1
clone size: many
CDR3 protein: CATSDSSDRGPTQYF
CDR3 DNA: TGTGCCACCAGTGATTCGTCGGACAGGGGTCCTACGCAGTATTTT

J gene: TRBJ1-2
D gene: TRBD1
V gene: TRBV20-1
clone size: many
CDR3 protein: CSASGTGLNYGYTF
CDR3 DNA: TGCAGTGCTAGTGGGACAGGGCTTAACTATGGCTACACCTTC

J gene: TRBJ2-2
D gene: TRBD1
V gene: TRBV24-1
clone size: many
CDR3 protein: CATSDLTGGATGELFF
CDR3 DNA: TGTGCCACCAGTGATCTGACAGGGGGCGCGACCGGGGAGCTGTTTTTT

J gene: TRBJ1-1
D gene: TRBD1
V gene: TRBV7-2
clone size: once
CDR3 protein: CASSYHGGQGRTEAFF
CDR3 DNA: TGTGCCAGCAGCTACCACGGAGGACAGGGGAGAACTGAAGCTTTCTTT

J gene: TRBJ1-3
D gene: .
V gene: TRBV12-3/TRBV12-4
clone size: many
CDR3 protein: CASSFYSSGNTIYF
CDR3 DNA: TGTGCCAGCAGTTTCTACAGCTCTGGAAACACCATATATTTT

J gene: TRBJ2-7
D gene: .
V gene: TRBV2
clone size: .
CDR3 protein: CASSDIAISYEQYF
CDR3 DNA: TGTGCCAGCAGTGACATAGCGATCTCCTACGAGCAGTACTTC

J gene: TRBJ2-1
D gene: TRBD2
V gene: TRBV12-3/TRBV12-4
clone size: many
CDR3 protein: CASSFWGTRGNEQFF
CDR3 DNA: TGTGCCAGCAGTTTTTGGGGGACTAGGGGTAATGAGCAGTTCTTC

J gene: TRBJ2-1
D gene: .
V gene: TRBV10-3
clone size: medium-sized
CDR3 protein: CAISEGTGSGNEQFF
CDR3 DNA: TGTGCCATCAGTGAGGGAACAGGGAGCGGCAATGAGCAGTTCTTC

J gene: TRBJ2-3
D gene: TRBD2
V gene: TRBV10-1
clone size: medium-sized
CDR3 protein: CASSELAESDTQYF
CDR3 DNA: TGCGCCAGCAGTGAGCTAGCGGAATCAGATACGCAGTATTTT

J gene: TRBJ2-1
D gene: .
V gene: TRBV2
clone size: .
CDR3 protein: CASRRIYEQFF
CDR3 DNA: TGTGCCAGCCGCCGAATCTACGAGCAGTTCTTC

J gene: TRBJ2-1
D gene: TRBD1
V gene: TRBV24-1
clone size: .
CDR3 protein: CATSGGTDNEQFF
CDR3 DNA: TGTGCCACCAGTGGTGGGACAGACAATGAGCAGTTCTTC